The 24 T cell receptor beta chains presented below share a single source sample, sequenced in a study of blood T cell repertoires in COVID-19. The repertoire was sequenced with immunoSEQ multiplex PCR; TCRdb's copy has only in-frame clones and lacks some. The sample carries around 94,000 clones, around 90% recorded once. Sequencing input: peripheral blood. Receptors were obtained from a woman aged 50 to 60 with COVID-19, enrolled during active disease.

V usage is TRBV10-2 and J usage is TRBJ2-2; 10 nucleotides match TRBD2. The CDR3 is 15 residues long. Trimming took 3 bases from V and 4 from J; bases not matched to a gene: 2. Germline V gene sequence: CDR1 WSHSY, CDR2 SAAADI. CDR3 sequence reads: CASSEIAGGTGELFF. CDR3 sequence (DNA): TGCGCCAGCAGTGAAATAGCGGGGGGCACCGGGGAGCTGTTTTTT.

This clone was observed a single time. The CDR3 nucleotides read TGTGCCAGCTCACCAGCAGGACAGGGTTTTTCTATGAGGGGCTACACCTTC. Its protein product is CASSPAGQGFSMRGYTF. This sequence joins TRBV18 and TRBJ1-2, with TRBD1 identical over 8 bases. The CDR3 is made up of 17 amino acids. J was trimmed by 8 bases and V by 2 bases; bases with no gene match: 16. Germline CDR1 reads KGHSH; CDR2 reads LQKENI.

This clone showed up just once. This chain connects TRBV6-5 to TRBJ2-1, with 10 bases lining up with TRBD2. The germline V gene encodes CDR1 MNHEY and CDR2 SVGAGI. Losses at the gene ends were 6 bases for V and 8 bases for J; bases not matched to a gene: 7. The CDR3 sequence is 14 residues long. In DNA form, the CDR3 reads TGTGCCAGCAGGCCTAGCGGGGGATTTTATGAGCAGTTCTTC. Its protein is CASRPSGGFYEQFF.

Here the CDR3 reads CASKGTGDGYTF. CDR3 in DNA: TGTGCCAGCAAGGGGACAGGGGATGGCTACACCTTC. The rearrangement joins TRBV6-5 to TRBJ1-2, with 10 bases identical to TRBD1. Germline V CDR1 and CDR2: MNHEY, SVGAGI. The CDR3 spans 12 residues. Trimming took 7 bases from V and 6 from J; bases not matched to a gene: 2.

The rearrangement links TRBV18 to TRBJ1-6, with TRBD1 matching over 7 bases. V lost 6 bases and J lost 7; bases outside the gene matches: 12. The germline V gene has CDR1 KGHSH and CDR2 LQKENI. This CDR3 is 16 amino acids long. CDR3 loop: CASSPSGTALNSPLHF. In DNA form, the CDR3 reads TGTGCCAGCTCCCCCTCCGGGACAGCCTTAAATTCACCCCTCCACTTT.

The chain uses TRBV19 and TRBJ2-2; D remains unclear. The V and J ends lost 1 base and 4 bases respectively, with 10 bases between them. CDR3 length: 15 residues. CDR1 is LNHDA and CDR2 is SQIVND in the germline V gene (reference sequence). In DNA, the CDR3 is TGTGCCAGTAGTATAGTTCCTAGGAGCACCGGGGAGCTGTTTTTT. Its protein is CASSIVPRSTGELFF. The complete variable domain, with remaining parts taken from reference TRBV19 and TRBJ2-2, reads DGGITQSPKYLFRKEGQNVTLSCEQNLNHDAMYWYRQDPGQGLRLIYYSQIVNDFQKGDIAEGYSVSREKKESFPLTVTSAQKNPTAFYLCASSIVPRSTGELFFGEGSRLTVL.

This rearrangement joins TRBV9 to TRBJ1-1; TRBD1 is a possible D gene (6 bases). From germline, CDR1 is SGDLS and CDR2 YYNGEE. With 0 bases removed from V and 7 bases from J, the gap between germline ends came to 10 bases. This CDR3 region has 13 residues. This chain's CDR3 is CASSVEGVGEAFF. The CDR3 nucleotides read TGTGCCAGCAGCGTAGAGGGGGTCGGTGAAGCTTTCTTT.

The chain is built from TRBV4-1 and TRBJ1-2; possibly TRBD1 for D (6 bases). Germline CDR1 and CDR2: MGHRA and YSYEKL. CDR3 size: 15 residues. Between the trimmed V and J ends, which lost 0 bases and 7 bases, there was a span of 15 bases. The CDR3 DNA sequence: TGCGCCAGCAGCCAAGAGTTCAGGGGCAGGGGTGGCTACACCTTC. This gives the protein CASSQEFRGRGGYTF.

The chain is built from TRBV4-3 and TRBJ2-1, with TRBD1 matching over 9 bases. The trim removed 1 base at V and 7 bases at J, leaving 8 bases unmatched. The germline gives CDR1 LGHNA, CDR2 YSLEER. The CDR3 spans 16 residues. This CDR3 reads CASSQGDRAGGNEQFF. The CDR3 DNA follows: TGCGCCAGCAGCCAAGGGGACAGGGCTGGGGGTAATGAGCAGTTCTTC.

The chain couples TRBV9 to TRBJ2-2; D is unresolved. The CDR3 is 14 residues long. V was cut by 2 bases and J by 7 bases, with 12 bases left in between. Germline lookup yields CDR1 SGDLS and CDR2 YYNGEE. For the CDR3, the DNA is TGTGCCAGCAGCGTGTACCCGCGCCACGGGGAGCTGTTTTTT. The encoded protein is CASSVYPRHGELFF.

This clone showed up just once. This rearrangement joins TRBV5-1 to TRBJ1-6; tentative D call: TRBD1 (6 bases). The germline CDR1 and CDR2 sequences are SGHRS and YFSETQ. V was cut by 3 bases and J by 7 bases, with 11 bases left in between. CDR3 length equals 14 residues. The CDR3 reads CASSSYRENSPLHF. CDR3 nucleotide sequence: TGCGCCAGCAGCTCTTACAGGGAGAATTCACCCCTCCACTTT.

This sequence joins TRBV27 and TRBJ1-1; D is uncertain. V lost 4 bases and J lost 1, with 10 bases in between. This CDR3 is 14 amino acids long. CDR1 and CDR2 (germline): MNHEY, SMNVEV (reference sequence). CDR3 sequence: CASSSSQPNTEAFF. The CDR3, as DNA: TGTGCCAGCAGTTCGTCACAGCCGAACACTGAAGCTTTCTTT.

This chain links TRBV4-2 with TRBJ1-1; D is uncertain. V was pared by 6 bases and J by 1 base, with 12 bases between. CDR1 is LGHNA, CDR2 YNFKEQ, per germline. This CDR3 is built from 14 residues. The CDR3 here is CASSDVSGNTEAFF. In DNA form, the CDR3 reads TGTGCCAGCAGTGATGTCTCCGGGAACACTGAAGCTTTCTTT.

The chain combines TRBV12-3 or TRBV12-4 with TRBJ1-2; TRBD1 matches 7 bases. Germline trimming cut 7 bases from V and 8 bases from J; bases unmatched to any gene: 10. The CDR3 runs to 13 residues. The CDR3, as DNA: TGTGCCAGCACTAGGGACAGAGGAAGGGGCTACACCTTC. Translation: CASTRDRGRGYTF.

The rearrangement links TRBV28 to TRBJ1-4; TRBD1 aligns across 7 bases. The V gene's germline CDR1 is MDHEN and CDR2 SYDVKM. The CDR3 has 17 residues. V lost 4 bases, J lost 0 bases, and 8 bases stayed unmatched. The CDR3, as DNA: TGTGCCAGCAGTTCACTCGGGACAGCAACAACTAATGAAAAACTGTTTTTT. This translates into CASSSLGTATTNEKLFF.

The rearrangement joins TRBV9 to TRBJ2-7, with 8 bases fitting TRBD2. Germline V CDR1 and CDR2: SGDLS, YYNGEE. Germline trimming cut 0 bases from V and 3 bases from J; bases unmatched to any gene: 8. The CDR3 covers 16 residues. The CDR3 DNA reads TGTGCCAGCAGCGTAGGGGCCGGGACTAGTAACTACGAGCAGTACTTC. This sequence encodes CASSVGAGTSNYEQYF.

The rearrangement uses TRBV6-5 and TRBJ1-3; 7 nucleotides align to TRBD1. Germline V gene lookup returns CDR1 MNHEY and CDR2 SVGAGI. CDR3 length: 15 residues. V shed 6 bases and J 8 bases; nucleotides not matched to a gene: 13. The CDR3 DNA follows: TGTGCCAGCAGCCGAACAGGGGCACAGGGAGACACCATATATTTT. It yields the protein CASSRTGAQGDTIYF.

The chain carries TRBV4-2 and TRBJ1-5; no firm D call. CDR1 is LGHNA and CDR2 is YNFKEQ in the germline V gene. V dropped 1 base and J dropped 2 bases, with 9 bases sitting between them. This CDR3 contains 15 residues. CDR3 sequence (DNA): TGTGCCAGCAGCCAAGTGGCAGGCGGCAATCAGCCCCAGCATTTT. Encoded protein: CASSQVAGGNQPQHF.

V gene TRBV10-3 combines with J gene TRBJ2-1, with 10 bases that match TRBD1. There are 14 residues in the CDR3. Per germline, CDR1 ENHRY and CDR2 SYGVKD. After removal of 4 bases from V and 5 bases from J, the junction contained 2 bases not matched to a gene. CDR3 residues: CAISGGTGDNEQFF. In DNA, the CDR3 is TGTGCCATCAGTGGGGGGACAGGGGACAATGAGCAGTTCTTC.

CDR3 DNA: TGCGCCAGCAACCTGGGGGGGGCGAACACCGGGGAGCTGTTTTTT. Protein: CASNLGGANTGELFF. The J gene is TRBJ2-2, the V gene TRBV5-1; the match to TRBD2 covers 7 bases. Trimming at V came to 6 bases and at J to 0 bases, leaving 5 bases not matched to a gene. CDR1 and CDR2 (germline): SGHRS, YFSETQ. The CDR3 consists of 15 residues.

The gene calls are TRBV6-4 and TRBJ2-3; TRBD2 matches 7 bases. V shed 4 bases and J 1 base; nucleotides not matched to a gene: 2. CDR3 length equals 14 residues. CDR1 and CDR2 (germline): MRHNA, SNTAGT. Written as DNA, the CDR3 is TGTGCCAGCAGTGGACGGGGGGGCACAGATACGCAGTATTTT. It encodes CASSGRGGTDTQYF.

The CDR3 reads CASSSGTGGFYEQYF. For the CDR3, the DNA is TGTGCCAGCAGTTCCGGGACAGGGGGCTTCTACGAGCAGTACTTC. The gene calls are TRBV6-5 and TRBJ2-7; TRBD1 agrees at 12 bases. Germline V gives CDR1 MNHEY, CDR2 SVGAGI. The V and J ends lost 4 bases and 3 bases, in that order; junction bases with no gene match: 4. The CDR3 is made up of 15 amino acids.

This clone was picked up one time. The rearrangement links TRBV15 to TRBJ1-1, with 7 bases aligning to TRBD1. This CDR3 region has 14 residues. The junction had 5 bases not matched to a gene; V was cut back by 5 bases and J by 2 bases. Germline CDR1 is LNHNV and CDR2 is YYDKDF (reference sequence). The CDR3 DNA follows: TGTGCCACCAGCGCTCGGACAGGCAACACTGAAGCTTTCTTT. Protein: CATSARTGNTEAFF.

The chain couples TRBV4-1 to TRBJ2-6; 9 positions agree with TRBD1. Germline-derived CDR1 and CDR2 are MGHRA and YSYEKL. The CDR3 is 18 residues long. The ends lost 4 bases at V and 1 base at J; junction bases unmatched: 8. The chain's CDR3 is CASSRSGQGNSGANVLTF. For the CDR3, the DNA is TGCGCCAGCAGCCGTTCGGGACAGGGTAATTCTGGGGCCAACGTCCTGACTTTC.